This T cell receptor (beta chain) was observed in a study of cytomegalovirus exposure and HLA in healthy donors. A multiplex PCR was run with 60 Vbeta primers and 13 Jbeta primers. Data came from immunoSEQ multiplex PCR; TCRdb stores just in-frame clones and leaves some out. Of about 200,000 clones detected, 70% to 80% appear once; the ten largest clones hold 0.2% to 0.25%. Germline CDR1 and CDR2: MNHNY and SVGAGI (reference sequence). CDR3 length: 13 residues. Trimming removed 4 bases from V and 10 bases from J; junction bases left unmatched: 7. The sequence was obtained from a girl aged 2-10 years in good health and CMV-seronegative. Sequencing was carried out using PBMCs. The chain recombines TRBV6-6 with TRBJ2-1, with 7 bases matching TRBD2. The CDR3 is CASSSRWGGEQFF. The CDR3 nucleotides read TGTGCCAGCAGTTCCCGTTGGGGGGGGGAGCAGTTCTTC.